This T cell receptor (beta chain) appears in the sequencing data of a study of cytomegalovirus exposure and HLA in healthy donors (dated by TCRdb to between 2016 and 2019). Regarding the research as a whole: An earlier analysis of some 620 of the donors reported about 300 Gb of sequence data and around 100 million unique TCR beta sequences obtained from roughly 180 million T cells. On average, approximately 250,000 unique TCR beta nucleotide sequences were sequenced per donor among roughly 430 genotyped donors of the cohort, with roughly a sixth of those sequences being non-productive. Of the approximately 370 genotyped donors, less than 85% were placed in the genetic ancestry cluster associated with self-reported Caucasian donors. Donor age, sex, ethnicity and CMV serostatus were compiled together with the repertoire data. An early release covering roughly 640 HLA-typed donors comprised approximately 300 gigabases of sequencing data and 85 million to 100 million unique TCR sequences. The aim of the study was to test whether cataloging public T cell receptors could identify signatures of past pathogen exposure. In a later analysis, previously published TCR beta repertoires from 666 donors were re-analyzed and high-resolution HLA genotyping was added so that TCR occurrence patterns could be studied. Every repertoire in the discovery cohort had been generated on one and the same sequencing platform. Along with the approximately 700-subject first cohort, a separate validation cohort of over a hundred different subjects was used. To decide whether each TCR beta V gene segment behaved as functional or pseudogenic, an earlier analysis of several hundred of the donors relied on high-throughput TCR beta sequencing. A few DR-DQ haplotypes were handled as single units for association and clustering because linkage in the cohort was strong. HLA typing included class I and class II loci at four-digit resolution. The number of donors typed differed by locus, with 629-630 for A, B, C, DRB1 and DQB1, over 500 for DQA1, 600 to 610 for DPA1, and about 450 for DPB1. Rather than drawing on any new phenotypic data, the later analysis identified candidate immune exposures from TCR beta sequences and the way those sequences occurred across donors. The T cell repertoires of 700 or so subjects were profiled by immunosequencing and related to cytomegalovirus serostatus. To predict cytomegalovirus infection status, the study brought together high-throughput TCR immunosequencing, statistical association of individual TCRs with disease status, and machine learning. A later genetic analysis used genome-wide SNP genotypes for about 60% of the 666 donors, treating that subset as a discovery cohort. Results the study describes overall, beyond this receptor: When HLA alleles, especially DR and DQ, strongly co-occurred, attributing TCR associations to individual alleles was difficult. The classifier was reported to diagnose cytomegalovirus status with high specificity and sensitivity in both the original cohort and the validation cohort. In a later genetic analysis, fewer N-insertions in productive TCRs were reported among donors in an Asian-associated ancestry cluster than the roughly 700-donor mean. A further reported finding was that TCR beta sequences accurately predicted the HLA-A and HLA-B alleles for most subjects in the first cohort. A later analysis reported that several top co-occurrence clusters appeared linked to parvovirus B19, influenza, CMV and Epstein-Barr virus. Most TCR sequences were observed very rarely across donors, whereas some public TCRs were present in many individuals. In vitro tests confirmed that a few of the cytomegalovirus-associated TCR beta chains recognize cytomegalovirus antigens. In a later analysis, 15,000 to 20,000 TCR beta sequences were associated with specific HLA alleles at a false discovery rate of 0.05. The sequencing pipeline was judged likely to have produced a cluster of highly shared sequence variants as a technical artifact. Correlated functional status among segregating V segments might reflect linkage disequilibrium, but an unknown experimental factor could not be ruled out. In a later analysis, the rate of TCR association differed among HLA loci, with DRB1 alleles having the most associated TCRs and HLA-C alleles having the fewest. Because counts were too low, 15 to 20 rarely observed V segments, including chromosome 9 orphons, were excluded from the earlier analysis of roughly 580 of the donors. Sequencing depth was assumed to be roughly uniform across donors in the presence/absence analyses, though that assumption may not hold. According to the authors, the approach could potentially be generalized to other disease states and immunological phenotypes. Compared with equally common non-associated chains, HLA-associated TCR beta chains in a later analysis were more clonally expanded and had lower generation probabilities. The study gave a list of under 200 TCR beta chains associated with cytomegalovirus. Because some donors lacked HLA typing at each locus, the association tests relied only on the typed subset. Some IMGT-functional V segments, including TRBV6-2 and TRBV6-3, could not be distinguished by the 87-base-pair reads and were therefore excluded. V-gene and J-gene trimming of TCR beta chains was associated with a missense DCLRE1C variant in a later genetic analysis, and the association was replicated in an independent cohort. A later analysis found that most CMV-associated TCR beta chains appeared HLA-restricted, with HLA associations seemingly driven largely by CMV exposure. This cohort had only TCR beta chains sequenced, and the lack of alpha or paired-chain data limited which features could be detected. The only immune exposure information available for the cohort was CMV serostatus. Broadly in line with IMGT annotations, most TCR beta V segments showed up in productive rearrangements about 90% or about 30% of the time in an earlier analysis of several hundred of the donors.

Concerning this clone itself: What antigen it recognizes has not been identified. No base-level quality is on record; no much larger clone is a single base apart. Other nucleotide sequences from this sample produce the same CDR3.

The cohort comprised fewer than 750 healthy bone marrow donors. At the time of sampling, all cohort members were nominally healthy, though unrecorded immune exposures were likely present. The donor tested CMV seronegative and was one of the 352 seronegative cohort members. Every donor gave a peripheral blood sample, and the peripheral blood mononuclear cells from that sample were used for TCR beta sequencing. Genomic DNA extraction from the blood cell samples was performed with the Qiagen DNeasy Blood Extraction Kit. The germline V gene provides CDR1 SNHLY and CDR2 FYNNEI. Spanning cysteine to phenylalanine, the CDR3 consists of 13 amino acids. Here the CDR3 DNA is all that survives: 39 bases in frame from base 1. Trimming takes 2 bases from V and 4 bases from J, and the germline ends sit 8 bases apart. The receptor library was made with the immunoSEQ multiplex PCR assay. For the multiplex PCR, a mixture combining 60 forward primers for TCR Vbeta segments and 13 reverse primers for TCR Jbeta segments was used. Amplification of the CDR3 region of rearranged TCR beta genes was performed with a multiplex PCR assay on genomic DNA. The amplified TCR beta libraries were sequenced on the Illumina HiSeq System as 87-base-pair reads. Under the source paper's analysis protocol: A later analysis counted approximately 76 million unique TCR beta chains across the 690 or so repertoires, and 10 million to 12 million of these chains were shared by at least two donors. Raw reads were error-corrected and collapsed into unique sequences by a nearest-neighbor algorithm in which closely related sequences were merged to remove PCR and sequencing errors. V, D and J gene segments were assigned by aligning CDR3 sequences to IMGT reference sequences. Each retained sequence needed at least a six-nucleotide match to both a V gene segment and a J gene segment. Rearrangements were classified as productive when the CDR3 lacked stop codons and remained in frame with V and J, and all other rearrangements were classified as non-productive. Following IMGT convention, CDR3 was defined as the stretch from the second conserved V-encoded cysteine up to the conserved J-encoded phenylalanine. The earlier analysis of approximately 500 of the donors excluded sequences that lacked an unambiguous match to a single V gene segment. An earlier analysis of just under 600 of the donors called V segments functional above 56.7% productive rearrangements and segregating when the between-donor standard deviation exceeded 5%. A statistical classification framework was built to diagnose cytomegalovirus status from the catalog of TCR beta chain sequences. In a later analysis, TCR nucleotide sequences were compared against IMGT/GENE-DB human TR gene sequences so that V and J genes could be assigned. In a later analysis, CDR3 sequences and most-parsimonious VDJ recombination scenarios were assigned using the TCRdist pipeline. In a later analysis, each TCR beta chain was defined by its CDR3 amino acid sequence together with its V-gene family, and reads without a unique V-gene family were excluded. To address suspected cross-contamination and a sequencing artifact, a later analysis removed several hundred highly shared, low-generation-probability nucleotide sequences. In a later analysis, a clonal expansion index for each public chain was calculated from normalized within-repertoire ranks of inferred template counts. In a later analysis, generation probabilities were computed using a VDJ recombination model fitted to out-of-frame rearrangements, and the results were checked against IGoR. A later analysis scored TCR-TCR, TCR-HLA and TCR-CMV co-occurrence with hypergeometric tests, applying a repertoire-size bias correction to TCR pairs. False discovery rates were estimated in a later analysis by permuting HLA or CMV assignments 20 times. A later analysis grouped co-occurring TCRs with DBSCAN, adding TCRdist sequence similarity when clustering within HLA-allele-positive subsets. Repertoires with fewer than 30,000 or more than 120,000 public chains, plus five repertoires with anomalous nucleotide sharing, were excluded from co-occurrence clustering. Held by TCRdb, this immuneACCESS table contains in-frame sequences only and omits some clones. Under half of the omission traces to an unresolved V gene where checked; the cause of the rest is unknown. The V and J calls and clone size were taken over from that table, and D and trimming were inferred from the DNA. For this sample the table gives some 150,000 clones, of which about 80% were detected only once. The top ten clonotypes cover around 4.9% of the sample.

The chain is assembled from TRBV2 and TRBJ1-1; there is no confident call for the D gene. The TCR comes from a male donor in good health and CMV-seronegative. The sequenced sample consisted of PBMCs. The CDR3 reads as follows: CASSEQGGTEAFF. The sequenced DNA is TGTGCCAGCAGTGAACAAGGCGGCACTGAAGCTTTCTTT. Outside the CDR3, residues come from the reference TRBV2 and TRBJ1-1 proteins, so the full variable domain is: EPEVTQTPSHQVTQMGQEVILRCVPISNHLYFYWYRQILGQKVEFLVSFYNNEISEKSEIFDDQFSVERPDGSNFTLKIRSTKLEDSAMYFCASSEQGGTEAFFGQGTRLTVV.